Each of the 26 T cell receptor beta chains below was sequenced from the same sample in a study of blood T cell repertoires in COVID-19. Sequenced by immunoSEQ multiplex PCR; TCRdb stores in-frame clones only, minus some. The sample holds 200,000 to 300,000 clones; 80% to 85% are singletons and the top ten take around 3.3%. The sequenced material came from peripheral blood. These receptors all come from a woman younger than 35 with acute or convalescent COVID-19.

This CDR3 is CASRPGTAYGYTF. The CDR3 coding sequence is TGTGCCAGCAGACCAGGGACAGCCTATGGCTACACCTTC. V and J are TRBV6-5 and TRBJ1-2; TRBD1 matches at 7 bases. This CDR3 comprises 13 residues. V was clipped by 6 bases and J by 4 bases; unmatched bases: 5. Looked up from germline, CDR1 is MNHEY and CDR2 is SVGAGI.

This clone was counted a few times. The chain employs TRBV5-3 and TRBJ2-2; no clear D. TRBV5-3 is reported as an ORF; its role is uncertain. The germline V and J ends were trimmed by 0 bases and 6 bases, with 15 bases remaining between them. The CDR3 loop spans 16 amino acids. CDR3 bases: TGTGCCAGAAGCTTGGGCGGAGAAATGGTGGCCGGGGAGCTGTTTTTT. Translating it yields CARSLGGEMVAGELFF.

V usage is TRBV7-2 and J usage is TRBJ2-7, with 7 positions matching TRBD1. Looked up from germline, CDR1 is SGHTA and CDR2 is FQGNSA. The CDR3 extends over 16 amino acids. J gave up 0 bases and V 4 bases, and 9 bases lay outside the gene matches. The CDR3 sequence: CASSYQPRTGSYEQYF. In DNA form, the CDR3 reads TGTGCCAGCAGCTATCAACCCAGGACAGGCTCCTACGAGCAGTACTTC.

This rearrangement joins TRBV30 to TRBJ1-2, with 9 bases identical to TRBD1. With 3 bases clipped from V and 2 bases from J, the junction kept 7 bases outside the gene matches. The CDR3 loop spans 15 amino acids. CDR1 and CDR2 from the germline V gene are GTSNPN and SVGIG (reference sequence). CDR3 in DNA: TGTGCCTGGAGCCAACAGGGGGCTGGGAACTATGGCTACACCTTC. Amino acids: CAWSQQGAGNYGYTF.

The chain employs TRBV28 and TRBJ2-1; 11 bases map to TRBD2. Per germline, CDR1 MDHEN and CDR2 SYDVKM. After removal of 6 bases from V and 2 bases from J, the junction contained 6 bases not matched to a gene. The CDR3 has 16 residues. CDR3 residues: CASSSLAGAPYNEQFF. DNA of the CDR3: TGTGCCAGCAGCTCACTAGCGGGAGCACCCTACAATGAGCAGTTCTTC.

This chain links TRBV10-1 with TRBJ2-2; TRBD1 might be the D (6 bases). Trimming shortened V by 0 bases and J by 6 bases, and 8 bases separated the two germline ends. The CDR3 length is 14 residues. Germline V gene data show CDR1 as WNHNN and CDR2 as SYGVQD (reference sequence). The CDR3 reads CASSESWGPGELFF. In DNA form, the CDR3 reads TGCGCCAGCAGTGAGTCGTGGGGGCCCGGGGAGCTGTTTTTT.

The chain links TRBV5-1 to TRBJ1-2; TRBD1 might be the D (6 bases). Germline loops: CDR1 SGHRS, CDR2 YFSETQ. V was clipped by 4 bases and J by 4 bases, with 17 bases between them. CDR3 size: 15 residues. CDR3 sequence (DNA): TGCGCCAGCAGCGATATTGCCGGGACACTCTATGGCTACACCTTC. Its protein is CASSDIAGTLYGYTF.

V gene TRBV12-5 combines with J gene TRBJ2-1, with a possible D match to TRBD1 (6 bases). Germline loops: CDR1 LGHNT, CDR2 FRNRAP. The germline V and J ends were trimmed by 6 bases and 8 bases, with 23 bases remaining between them. The CDR3 is 16 amino acids. For the CDR3, the DNA is TGTGCTAGTGGCTACTCGGACAGCTTAGGTACAGATGAGCAGTTCTTC. This gives the protein CASGYSDSLGTDEQFF.

The J gene is TRBJ1-4, the V gene TRBV27, with 8 bases lining up with TRBD1. This CDR3 spans 16 amino acids. The J segment lost 2 bases and the V segment lost 4 bases, leaving 6 bases of the junction unmatched. Looked up from germline, CDR1 is MNHEY and CDR2 is SMNVEV (reference sequence). DNA for the CDR3: TGTGCCAGCAGTTCGCAGGGGGCGCGCACTAATGAAAAACTGTTTTTT. This gives the protein CASSSQGARTNEKLFF.

CDR3 amino acids: CASSYLDRDRDEQFF. CDR3 DNA: TGTGCCAGCAGTTACCTGGACCGAGACAGGGATGAGCAGTTCTTC. The rearrangement links TRBV6-5 to TRBJ2-1; 7 bases agree with TRBD1. With V trimmed by 2 bases and J by 8 bases, 9 bases remained unmatched. This CDR3 contains 15 residues. Germline V lookup: CDR1 MNHEY, CDR2 SVGAGI.

V is TRBV9 and J is TRBJ1-5, with D unclear. The CDR3 loop spans 14 amino acids. The V and J ends lost 0 bases and 9 bases respectively, with 13 bases between them. Per the germline V gene, CDR1 is SGDLS and CDR2 is YYNGEE. For the CDR3, the DNA is TGTGCCAGCAGCGTAGGGAGTTCGCCAGCGCCCCAGCATTTT. Protein sequence: CASSVGSSPAPQHF.

The chain joins TRBV5-1 to TRBJ1-6; TRBD1 agrees at 10 bases. The CDR3 covers 16 residues. Per germline, CDR1 SGHRS and CDR2 YFSETQ. V was clipped by 0 bases and J by 8 bases; unmatched bases: 5. In DNA, the CDR3 is TGCGCCAGCAGCTTGGCGGACAGGGGGTTAGATTCACCCCTCCACTTT. Amino acid sequence: CASSLADRGLDSPLHF.

A word on this clone: An end of the junction differs from the germline gene, which may be a read error. The chain employs TRBV7-7 and TRBJ2-3; D unclear. CDR1 SSHAT and CDR2 FNYEAQ come from the germline V gene (reference sequence). The CDR3 has 13 residues. In DNA form, the CDR3 reads TGTGCTAGCAGTCCCCAATCGGGAGATACGCAGTATTTT. Translating gives CASSPQSGDTQYF.

The genes are TRBV19 and TRBJ1-3; no definite D call. Germline loops: CDR1 LNHDA, CDR2 SQIVND (reference sequence). The V end lost 7 bases, the J end lost 4 bases, and 11 bases lay between the germline ends. The length of the CDR3 is 13 residues. In nucleotides, the CDR3 is TGTGCCAGTAACAAGGGAGCGGGAAACACCATATATTTT. Translated: CASNKGAGNTIYF. Looking up the rest from reference TRBV19 and TRBJ1-3 gives the full variable domain: DGGITQSPKYLFRKEGQNVTLSCEQNLNHDAMYWYRQDPGQGLRLIYYSQIVNDFQKGDIAEGYSVSREKKESFPLTVTSAQKNPTAFYLCASNKGAGNTIYFGEGSWLTVV.

V and J are TRBV27 and TRBJ2-3; TRBD2 agrees at 8 bases. The CDR3 has 16 residues. CDR1 MNHEY and CDR2 SMNVEV come from the germline V gene (reference sequence). The ends lost 4 bases at V and 5 bases at J; junction bases unmatched: 11. CDR3 nucleotide sequence: TGTGCCAGCAGTTCGCCCCGACTAGCGCGCGGAGATACGCAGTATTTT. As protein: CASSSPRLARGDTQYF.

The J gene is TRBJ2-1, the V gene TRBV6-5, with 11 positions matching TRBD2. V was pared by 6 bases and J by 5 bases, with 6 bases of the junction left unmatched. The CDR3 covers 15 residues. The V gene's germline CDR1 is MNHEY and CDR2 SVGAGI. The CDR3 DNA reads as TGTGCCAGCAGGGGAGTAGCGGGAGGGGACAATGAGCAGTTCTTC. Amino acid sequence: CASRGVAGGDNEQFF.

This chain joins TRBV28 and TRBJ1-1; a weak D match, TRBD1 (6 bases). Trimming left V 7 bases short and J 0 bases short, with 21 bases between. Germline V gene lookup returns CDR1 MDHEN and CDR2 SYDVKM. The CDR3 runs to 17 residues. The CDR3 sequence: CASKLRATWGLNTEAFF. The CDR3 DNA reads TGTGCCAGCAAACTCCGGGCCACCTGGGGGCTGAACACTGAAGCTTTCTTT.

V is TRBV3-1 (or the pseudogene TRBV3-2) and J is TRBJ2-5; 10 bases are a match to TRBD2. After removal of 4 bases from V and 4 bases from J, the junction contained 9 bases not matched to a gene. The CDR3 consists of 16 residues. Germline V gene lookup returns CDR1 LGHDT and CDR2 YNNKEL (reference sequence). The CDR3 bases are TGTGCCAGCAGCCCAGTAGCGGGAGGATATAGAGAGACCCAGTACTTC. Its protein is CASSPVAGGYRETQYF.

This chain's CDR3 is CASSDTSTGELFF. The CDR3 DNA sequence: TGTGCCAGCAGTGACACATCAACCGGGGAGCTGTTTTTT. The chain carries TRBV6-4 and TRBJ2-2, with D unresolved. V lost 2 bases, J lost 5 bases, and 6 bases lay in between. The germline CDR1 and CDR2 sequences are MRHNA and SNTAGT. The CDR3 consists of 13 residues.

The chain joins TRBV5-1 to TRBJ1-1; 7 bases map to TRBD1. J gave up 0 bases and V 2 bases, and 1 base lay outside the gene matches. Germline CDR1 reads SGHRS; CDR2 reads YFSETQ. The CDR3 extends over 14 amino acids. The CDR3 loop reads CASSFGQVNTEAFF. The DNA of the CDR3 is TGCGCCAGCAGCTTCGGACAGGTGAACACTGAAGCTTTCTTT.

The CDR3 reads CASRPPGKGEQYF. Here the CDR3 DNA reads TGTGCCAGCAGGCCCCCCGGGAAGGGTGAGCAGTACTTC. The chain uses TRBV6-5 and TRBJ2-7; weak D call: TRBD2 (5 bases). V dropped 6 bases and J dropped 7 bases, with 16 bases sitting between them. The CDR3 loop spans 13 amino acids. Germline CDR1 reads MNHEY; CDR2 reads SVGAGI.

V usage is TRBV7-9 and J usage is TRBJ1-1; possible D gene TRBD1, 5 bases. Germline CDR1 and CDR2: SEHNR and FQNEAQ (reference sequence). This CDR3 region has 13 residues. The germline V and J ends were trimmed by 4 bases and 8 bases, with 14 bases remaining between them. CDR3 coding DNA: TGTGCCAGCAGCTACCCGGGGGGGACGGAAGCTTTCTTT. Translation: CASSYPGGTEAFF.

This clone was seen only once. The chain links TRBV27 to TRBJ2-2; D unclear. The CDR3 runs 12 residues. Germline CDR1 MNHEY, CDR2 SMNVEV (reference sequence). Trimming stripped 5 bases from V and 3 bases from J, with 4 bases between. CDR3 in amino acids: CASSPYTGELFF. The CDR3 region has the DNA TGTGCCAGCAGTCCCTACACCGGGGAGCTGTTTTTT.

This chain uses TRBV6-1 with TRBJ1-5; D ambiguous. Germline loops: CDR1 MNHNS, CDR2 SASEGT. This CDR3 has 17 residues. Trimming stripped 4 bases from V and 1 base from J, with 17 bases between. The CDR3 coding sequence is TGTGCCAGCAGTGGAAACACGACGTGGGCCAGCAATCAGCCCCAGCATTTT. It yields the protein CASSGNTTWASNQPQHF.

V gene TRBV4-1 combines with J gene TRBJ1-4, with 8 bases matching TRBD1. Trimming cost V 0 bases and J 9 bases; bases outside gene matches: 6. CDR1 and CDR2 (germline): MGHRA, YSYEKL. The length of the CDR3 is 15 residues. Written as DNA, the CDR3 is TGCGCCAGCAGCCAAGAGGGGACAGGCATCCAAAAACTGTTTTTT. Translation: CASSQEGTGIQKLFF.

The rearrangement uses TRBV9 and TRBJ2-2; D remains unclear. The CDR3 sequence is 15 residues long. Germline assignment: CDR1 SGDLS and CDR2 YYNGEE. Trimming took 5 bases from V and 0 from J, leaving 11 bases between them. The CDR3 DNA is TGTGCCAGCAGAGGAGACGGGTCGAACACCGGGGAGCTGTTTTTT. Its protein product is CASRGDGSNTGELFF.